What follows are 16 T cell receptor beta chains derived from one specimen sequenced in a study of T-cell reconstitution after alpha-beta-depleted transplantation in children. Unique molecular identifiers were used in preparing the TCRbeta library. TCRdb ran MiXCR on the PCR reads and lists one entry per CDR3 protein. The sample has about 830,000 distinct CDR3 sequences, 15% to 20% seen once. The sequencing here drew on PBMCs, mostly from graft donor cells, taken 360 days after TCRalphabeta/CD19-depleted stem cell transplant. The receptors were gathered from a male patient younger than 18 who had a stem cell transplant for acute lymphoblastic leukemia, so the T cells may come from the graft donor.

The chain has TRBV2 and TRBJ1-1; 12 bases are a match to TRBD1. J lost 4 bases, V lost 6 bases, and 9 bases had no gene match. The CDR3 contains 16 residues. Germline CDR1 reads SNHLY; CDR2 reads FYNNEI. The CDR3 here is CASRVPGQGAGTEAFF. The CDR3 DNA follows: TGTGCCAGCAGGGTGCCGGGACAGGGGGCGGGCACTGAAGCTTTCTTT.

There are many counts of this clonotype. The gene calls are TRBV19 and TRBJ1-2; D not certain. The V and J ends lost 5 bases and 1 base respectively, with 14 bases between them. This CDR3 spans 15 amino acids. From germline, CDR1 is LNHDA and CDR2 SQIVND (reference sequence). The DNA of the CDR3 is TGTGCCAGTAGTTCGGACGGCATTTATAACTATGGCTACACCTTC. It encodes CASSSDGIYNYGYTF.

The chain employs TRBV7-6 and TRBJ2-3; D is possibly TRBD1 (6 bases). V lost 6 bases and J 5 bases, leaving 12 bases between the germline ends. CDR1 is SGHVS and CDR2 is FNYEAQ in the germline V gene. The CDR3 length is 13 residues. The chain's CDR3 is CASSPQGKDTQYF. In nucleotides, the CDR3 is TGTGCCAGCAGTCCACAGGGAAAAGATACGCAGTATTTT.

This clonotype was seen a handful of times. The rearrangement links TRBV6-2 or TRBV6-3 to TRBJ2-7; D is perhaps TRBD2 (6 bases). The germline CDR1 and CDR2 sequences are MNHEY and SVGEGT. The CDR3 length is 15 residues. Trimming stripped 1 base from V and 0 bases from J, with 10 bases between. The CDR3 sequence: CASSYLGTLSYEQYF. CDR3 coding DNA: TGTGCCAGCAGTTACTTAGGGACTCTCTCCTACGAGCAGTACTTC.

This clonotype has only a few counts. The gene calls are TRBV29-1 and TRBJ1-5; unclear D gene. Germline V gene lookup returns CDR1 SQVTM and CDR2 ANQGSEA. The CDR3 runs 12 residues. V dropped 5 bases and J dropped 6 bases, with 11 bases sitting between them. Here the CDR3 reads CSVITRGQPQHF. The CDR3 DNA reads TGCAGCGTTATCACCCGCGGTCAGCCCCAGCATTTT.

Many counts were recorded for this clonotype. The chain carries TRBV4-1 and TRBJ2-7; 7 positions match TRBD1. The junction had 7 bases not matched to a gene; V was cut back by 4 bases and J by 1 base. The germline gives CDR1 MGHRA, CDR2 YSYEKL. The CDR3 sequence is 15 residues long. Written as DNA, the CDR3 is TGCGCCAGCAGCCTCGACAACAGGGGATCCTACGAGCAGTACTTC. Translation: CASSLDNRGSYEQYF.

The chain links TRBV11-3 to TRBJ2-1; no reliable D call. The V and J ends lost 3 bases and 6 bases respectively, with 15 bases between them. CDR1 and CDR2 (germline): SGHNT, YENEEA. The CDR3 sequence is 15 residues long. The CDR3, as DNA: TGTGCCAGCAGCTTCACCACAGCGAATCCCAATGAGCAGTTCTTC. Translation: CASSFTTANPNEQFF. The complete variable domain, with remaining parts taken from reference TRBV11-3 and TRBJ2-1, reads EAGVVQSPRYKIIEKKQPVAFWCNPISGHNTLYWYLQNLGQGPELLIRYENEEAVDDSQLPKDRFSAERLKGVDSTLKIQPAELGDSAVYLCASSFTTANPNEQFFGPGTRLTVL.

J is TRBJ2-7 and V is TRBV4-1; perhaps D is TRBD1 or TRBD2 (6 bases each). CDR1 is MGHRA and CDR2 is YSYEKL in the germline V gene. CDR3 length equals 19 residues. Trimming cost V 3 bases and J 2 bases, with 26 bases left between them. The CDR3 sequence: CASSHPRGATTGPPYEQYF. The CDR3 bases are TGCGCCAGCAGCCATCCGAGGGGGGCTACTACGGGACCACCCTACGAGCAGTACTTC.

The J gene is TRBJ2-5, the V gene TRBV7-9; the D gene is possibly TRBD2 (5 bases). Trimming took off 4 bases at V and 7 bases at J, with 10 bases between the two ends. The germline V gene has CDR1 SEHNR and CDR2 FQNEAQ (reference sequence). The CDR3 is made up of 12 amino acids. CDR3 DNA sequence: TGTGCCAGCAGCTCGAACGGGGTGACCCAGTACTTC. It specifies CASSSNGVTQYF.

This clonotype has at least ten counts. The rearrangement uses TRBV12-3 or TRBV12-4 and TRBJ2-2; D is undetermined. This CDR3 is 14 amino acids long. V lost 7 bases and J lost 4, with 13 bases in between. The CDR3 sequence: CASNSGGRTGELFF. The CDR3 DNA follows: TGTGCCAGCAACTCGGGCGGCCGCACCGGGGAGCTGTTTTTT.

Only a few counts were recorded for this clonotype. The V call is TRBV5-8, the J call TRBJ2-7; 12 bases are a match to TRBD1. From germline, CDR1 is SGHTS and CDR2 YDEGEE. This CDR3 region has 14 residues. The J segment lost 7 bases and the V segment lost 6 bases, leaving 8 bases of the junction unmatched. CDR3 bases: TGTGCCAGCAACCCGGGACAGGGGGCGAGGGAGCAGTACTTC. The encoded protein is CASNPGQGAREQYF.

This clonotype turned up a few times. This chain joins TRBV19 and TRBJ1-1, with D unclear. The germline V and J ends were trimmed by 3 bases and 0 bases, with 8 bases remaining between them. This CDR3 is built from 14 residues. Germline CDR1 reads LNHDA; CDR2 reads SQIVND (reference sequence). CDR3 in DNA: TGTGCCAGTAGTATCGGAAGATTGAACACTGAAGCTTTCTTT. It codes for CASSIGRLNTEAFF.

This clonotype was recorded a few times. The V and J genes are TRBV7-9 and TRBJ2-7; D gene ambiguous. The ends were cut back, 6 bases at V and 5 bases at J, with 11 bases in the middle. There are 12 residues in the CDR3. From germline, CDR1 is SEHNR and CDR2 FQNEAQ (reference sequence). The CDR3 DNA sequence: TGTGCCAGCAGTCAGGAACCCCACGAGCAGTACTTC. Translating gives CASSQEPHEQYF. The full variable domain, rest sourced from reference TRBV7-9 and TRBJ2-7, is DTGVSQNPRHKITKRGQNVTFRCDPISEHNRLYWYRQTLGQGPEFLTYFQNEAQLEKSRLLSDRFSAERPKGSFSTLEIQRTEQGDSAMYLCASSQEPHEQYFGPGTRLTVT.

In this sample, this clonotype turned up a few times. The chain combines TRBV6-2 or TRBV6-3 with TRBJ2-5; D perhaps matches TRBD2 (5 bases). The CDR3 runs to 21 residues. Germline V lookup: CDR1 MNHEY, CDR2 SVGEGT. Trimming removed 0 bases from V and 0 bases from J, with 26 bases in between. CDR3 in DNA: TGTGCCAGCAGTTACTCGGTCGGGCTCAAACGGACTGGGAAGTACCAAGAGACCCAGTACTTC. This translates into CASSYSVGLKRTGKYQETQYF.

The DNA of the CDR3 is TGTGCCAGCAGCGCGGGACTAGCACCAAACATTCAGTACTTC. Its protein is CASSAGLAPNIQYF. The rearrangement uses TRBV7-2 and TRBJ2-4; 9 bases are shared with TRBD2. Trimming took 5 bases from V and 6 from J; bases not matched to a gene: 5. Germline V CDR1 and CDR2: SGHTA, FQGNSA. This CDR3 is built from 14 residues. Based on the CDR3 plus reference TRBV7-2 and TRBJ2-4, the full variable domain is GAGVSQSPSNKVTEKGKDVELRCDPISGHTALYWYRQSLGQGLEFLIYFQGNSAPDKSGLPSDRFSAERTGGSVSTLTIQRTQQEDSAVYLCASSAGLAPNIQYFGAGTRLSVL.

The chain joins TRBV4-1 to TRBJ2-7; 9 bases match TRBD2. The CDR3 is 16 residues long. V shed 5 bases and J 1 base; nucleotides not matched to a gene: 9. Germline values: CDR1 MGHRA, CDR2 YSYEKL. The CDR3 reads CASSYLAGVASYEQYF. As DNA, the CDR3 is TGCGCCAGCAGCTACTTAGCGGGAGTGGCTTCCTACGAGCAGTACTTC.